The rows below give T cell receptor beta chains drawn from one sample of a study of CD8 T cells in Susac syndrome. TCRdb used MiXCR to reprocess the immunoSEQ multiplex PCR reads, holding one entry per CDR3 protein. The table includes around 130,000 distinct CDR3 sequences, just over 95% detected once. Sequences were obtained from CD4+ T cells from PBMCs. The receptors were sampled from a human donor with Susac syndrome. Both conserved end residues are part of each CDR3. The order of the fields is clone size, J gene, D gene, V gene, CDR3 protein, CDR3 DNA. A D gene is named only where the DNA matches it firmly. Size tells how often a clone was seen (once, few, many) or the class of an expanded clone, and some rows leave it out.

size: .; J: TRBJ1-2; D: .; V: TRBV7-9; CDR3: CASSSKILAFYTF; DNA: TGTGCCAGCAGCTCAAAGATTTTGGCTTTCTACACCTTC
size: .; J: TRBJ2-3; D: .; V: TRBV24-1; CDR3: CATSDSRADTQYF; DNA: TGTGCCACCAGTGATTCCAGGGCAGATACGCAGTATTTT
size: .; J: TRBJ2-7; D: TRBD1; V: TRBV7-8; CDR3: CASSLGQYYEQYF; DNA: TGTGCCAGCAGCTTGGGACAGTACTACGAGCAGTACTTC
size: .; J: TRBJ2-7; D: TRBD1; V: TRBV20-1; CDR3: CSASLGTAVTYEQYF; DNA: TGCAGTGCTAGTCTCGGGACAGCCGTTACCTACGAGCAGTACTTC
size: .; J: TRBJ1-2; D: .; V: TRBV29-1; CDR3: CSVEARDEVGYTF; DNA: TGCAGCGTTGAAGCCCGGGACGAGGTTGGCTACACCTTC
size: few; J: TRBJ1-1; D: .; V: TRBV12-3/TRBV12-4; CDR3: CASSLTLNTEAFF; DNA: TGTGCCAGCAGTTTGACCTTGAACACTGAAGCTTTCTTT
size: .; J: TRBJ1-1; D: .; V: TRBV6-2/TRBV6-3; CDR3: CASRAGGPKNTEAFF; DNA: TGTGCCAGCAGGGCTGGAGGTCCCAAGAACACTGAAGCTTTCTTT
size: .; J: TRBJ2-7; D: .; V: TRBV12-3/TRBV12-4; CDR3: CASSALAFNEQYF; DNA: TGTGCCAGCAGTGCACTAGCTTTCAACGAGCAGTACTTC
size: .; J: TRBJ2-1; D: .; V: TRBV15; CDR3: CATRRGAGVGSYNEQFF; DNA: TGTGCCACCAGGAGGGGGGCAGGGGTCGGCTCCTACAATGAGCAGTTCTTC
size: .; J: TRBJ2-7; D: .; V: TRBV18; CDR3: CASSPGGVGSSEQYF; DNA: TGTGCCAGCTCCCCCGGTGGGGTAGGATCAAGCGAGCAGTACTTC
size: .; J: TRBJ2-1; D: TRBD1; V: TRBV4-2; CDR3: CASSQSGTGGNEQFF; DNA: TGTGCCAGCAGCCAATCCGGGACAGGGGGCAATGAGCAGTTCTTC
size: .; J: TRBJ1-2; D: .; V: TRBV18; CDR3: CASSSSGGNYGYTF; DNA: TGTGCCAGCTCATCCTCGGGGGGGAACTATGGCTACACCTTC
size: .; J: TRBJ1-5; D: .; V: TRBV28; CDR3: CASSLRGAGDNQPQHF; DNA: TGTGCCAGCAGTTTAAGGGGGGCTGGTGACAATCAGCCCCAGCATTTT
size: .; J: TRBJ2-3; D: .; V: TRBV6-5; CDR3: CASSLPGSGTQYF; DNA: TGTGCCAGCAGTCTCCCGGGGAGCGGTACGCAGTATTTT
size: .; J: TRBJ2-1; D: .; V: TRBV9; CDR3: CASNLYRDRDEQFF; DNA: TGTGCCAGCAACCTCTACAGGGATAGAGATGAGCAGTTCTTC
size: once; J: TRBJ2-5; D: .; V: TRBV11-2; CDR3: CASSLQVFQETQYF; DNA: TGTGCCAGCAGCTTACAGGTGTTCCAAGAGACCCAGTACTTC
size: .; J: TRBJ1-1; D: .; V: TRBV29-1; CDR3: CSVASYRLGRNTEAFF; DNA: TGCAGCGTTGCTTCCTACAGGTTAGGCCGGAACACTGAAGCTTTCTTT
size: .; J: TRBJ1-2; D: .; V: TRBV4-3; CDR3: CASSQGVEPHYGYTF; DNA: TGCGCCAGCAGCCAAGGGGTGGAGCCGCACTATGGCTACACCTTC
size: .; J: TRBJ2-5; D: TRBD2; V: TRBV5-6; CDR3: CASRLSLTSGSPETQYF; DNA: TGTGCCAGCAGACTGAGCTTAACTAGCGGGAGTCCCGAGACCCAGTACTTC
size: .; J: TRBJ1-1; D: .; V: TRBV3-1; CDR3: CASSPELWNTEAFF; DNA: TGTGCCAGCAGCCCCGAGTTGTGGAACACTGAAGCTTTCTTT
size: .; J: TRBJ1-1; D: .; V: TRBV2; CDR3: CASSMEQNTEAFF; DNA: TGTGCCAGCAGCATGGAACAGAACACTGAAGCTTTCTTT
size: .; J: TRBJ1-1; D: .; V: TRBV28; CDR3: CASSSGQAPTEAFF; DNA: TGTGCCAGCAGTTCGGGACAAGCCCCCACTGAAGCTTTCTTT
size: .; J: TRBJ2-1; D: .; V: TRBV25-1; CDR3: CASTGVSSYNEQFF; DNA: TGTGCCAGCACGGGCGTTAGCTCCTACAATGAGCAGTTCTTC